The 9 T cell receptor beta chains below were found in one sample sequenced in a study of CD8+CD57+ T cells in acquired aplastic anemia. Investigators profiled TCR beta VDJ and CDR3 from genomic DNA template. TCRdb reanalysed the reads using MiXCR and keeps one entry per CDR3 protein. There are 200,000 to 250,000 distinct CDR3 sequences in the sample; 65% occur only once, and around 60% lies in the top ten. Sequencing was done on patients that had shown CD8+CD57+ cell expansion by flow cytometry. Sequencing was performed on sorted CD4+, CD8+, or CD8+CD57+ T cells (not recorded which) from PBMCs. The receptor source for this set is a human donor with aplastic anemia.

The chain links TRBV24-1 to TRBJ2-5, with 10 bases identical to TRBD1. Germline V gives CDR1 KGHDR, CDR2 SFDVKD. With V trimmed by 3 bases and J by 5 bases, 5 bases remained unmatched. This CDR3 comprises 15 residues. The CDR3 nucleotides are TGTGCCACCAGTGATCTGGGACAGGGGAGGGAGACCCAGTACTTC. It codes for CATSDLGQGRETQYF.

This clonotype was seen only a few times. The CDR3 DNA reads TGTGCCATCAGTGAGTCGCGAAGGCTAAATGGCTACACCTTC. This codes for CAISESRRLNGYTF. The chain is built from TRBV10-3 and TRBJ1-2; D unresolved. V lost 0 bases and J lost 6, with 11 bases in between. From germline, CDR1 is ENHRY and CDR2 SYGVKD. This CDR3 contains 14 residues.

This chain joins TRBV7-2 and TRBJ1-5, with 8 bases aligning to TRBD1. Germline CDR1 reads SGHTA; CDR2 reads FQGNSA. This CDR3 is built from 15 residues. V shed 4 bases and J 4 bases; nucleotides not matched to a gene: 6. The CDR3 DNA follows: TGTGCCAGCAGCTCGGGACAGGTCGGAAATCAGCCCCAGCATTTT. Amino acid sequence: CASSSGQVGNQPQHF.

The V and J genes are TRBV10-3 and TRBJ2-2; 9 nucleotides match TRBD2. The J segment lost 9 bases and the V segment lost 3 bases, leaving 14 bases of the junction unmatched. CDR3 length: 17 residues. Germline V gene lookup returns CDR1 ENHRY and CDR2 SYGVKD. The DNA for the CDR3 is TGTGCCATCAGTGACCCCGGGTTGCGGGAGGGCTCTCGGGAGCTGTTTTTT. It is translated as CAISDPGLREGSRELFF.

V usage is TRBV20-1 and J usage is TRBJ1-5, with D unclear. V dropped 4 bases and J dropped 4 bases, with 8 bases sitting between them. The CDR3 spans 12 residues. The germline gives CDR1 DFQATT, CDR2 SNEGSKA (reference sequence). CDR3 residues: CSAMSRNQPQHF. CDR3 coding DNA: TGCAGTGCTATGAGTAGGAATCAGCCCCAGCATTTT.

Comment on this clonotype: A read error may produce the germline difference seen at one junction end. The chain combines TRBV2 with TRBJ1-1; D call uncertain. The CDR3 is 15 residues long. CDR1 is SNHLY and CDR2 is FYNNEI in the germline V gene. The CDR3 coding sequence is TGTGCCAACAGTAAAGCTCGGGGAGGTATCGCTGAAGCTTTCTTT. Translating gives CANSKARGGIAEAFF.

The chain recombines TRBV24-1 with TRBJ1-3, with D perhaps matching TRBD1 (6 bases). Trimming cost V 7 bases and J 4 bases, with 13 bases left between them. Germline V gene data show CDR1 as KGHDR and CDR2 as SFDVKD. The CDR3 extends over 14 amino acids. As DNA, the CDR3 is TGTGCCACCAGCGGGGGGCCGGCGGGAAACACCATATATTTT. This translates into CATSGGPAGNTIYF.

The chain employs TRBV20-1 and TRBJ1-2; 7 nucleotides align to TRBD1. There are 12 residues in the CDR3. V lost 4 bases to trimming and J lost 8 bases; unmatched junction nucleotides: 7. The germline CDR1 and CDR2 sequences are DFQATT and SNEGSKA (reference sequence). CDR3: CSATADRRGYTF. The CDR3 DNA reads TGCAGTGCTACGGCGGACAGGCGAGGCTACACCTTC.

The chain links TRBV7-8 to TRBJ2-1; the D is unclear. The CDR3 extends over 15 amino acids. V gave up 0 bases and J gave up 6 bases, with 12 bases separating them. Germline CDR1 is SGHVS and CDR2 is FQNEAQ. The CDR3 spells CASSLARRLGNEQFF. In DNA form, the CDR3 reads TGTGCCAGCAGCTTAGCGAGGCGGCTTGGCAATGAGCAGTTCTTC.